This TCR beta chain came from a study of blood T cell repertoires in COVID-19. In this sample, this clone turned up once. Germline V gene sequence: CDR1 SGHTA, CDR2 FQGNSA. Trimming took off 4 bases at V and 2 bases at J, with 4 bases between the two ends. The CDR3 is 12 residues long. TCRdb keeps only in-frame clones here, not all; method: immunoSEQ multiplex PCR. The sample gives under 90,000 clones, approximately 80% of which show up once; roughly 12% is in the top ten. The sequenced sample consisted of peripheral blood. J is TRBJ2-3 and V is TRBV7-2; D remains ambiguous. This sequence was found in a human donor in a cohort sampled during active COVID-19. This chain's CDR3 is CASSSYTDTQYF. The CDR3 DNA follows: TGTGCCAGCAGCTCCTACACAGATACGCAGTATTTT.